Following are 19 T cell receptor beta chains from one sample sequenced in a study of regulatory T cells in long-lasting Graves disease. Both iRepertoire HTBI primers and Arm-PCR of CDR3 regions were used to build the TCR beta libraries. TCRdb analysed the multiplex PCR reads with MiXCR anew, one entry per CDR3 protein. Here the sample spans 440,000 or so distinct CDR3 sequences, over 15% being singletons. Regarding time point: newly diagnosed GD, antithyroid drugs for less than 3 months. TCR sequences were obtained from RNA taken from PBMCs. These data were also reused for a study on T cells in Graves' hyperthyroidism and ophthalmopathy.

The sequencing used peripheral blood mononuclear cells (PBMCs), collected at new diagnosis, from a patient treated with antithyroid drugs. The receptors here all came from a woman younger than 45 with Graves disease.

This clonotype showed up many times. The V and J genes are TRBV30 and TRBJ2-1; no firm D call. Germline V gene sequence: CDR1 GTSNPN, CDR2 SVGIG (reference sequence). The CDR3 spans 13 residues. V was shortened by 1 base and J by 4 bases, with 8 bases between the two germline ends. In nucleotides, the CDR3 is TGTGCCTGGAGTGGTAGCTATTACAATGAGCAGTTCTTC. It codes for CAWSGSYYNEQFF.

This clonotype was picked up many times. This sequence joins TRBV6-5 and TRBJ2-3; 13 bases are shared with TRBD2. V gave up 6 bases and J gave up 1 base; unmatched junction bases: 4. The CDR3 sequence is 16 residues long. Germline V gene sequence: CDR1 MNHEY, CDR2 SVGAGI. This CDR3 is CASSSGLAGGTDTQYF. CDR3 sequence (DNA): TGTGCCAGCAGCTCAGGACTAGCGGGGGGCACAGATACGCAGTATTTT.

At least ten counts were recorded for this clonotype. The rearrangement uses TRBV28 and TRBJ2-5; D is perhaps TRBD1 or TRBD2 (5 bases each). Trimming took off 6 bases at V and 5 bases at J, with 19 bases between the two ends. The length of the CDR3 is 15 residues. Germline V CDR1 and CDR2: MDHEN, SYDVKM. Here the CDR3 DNA reads TGTGCCAGCAGCCCCCTAGGGGTGAGGGAGGAGACCCAGTACTTC. Protein product: CASSPLGVREETQYF.

This clonotype was found many times. The rearrangement joins TRBV27 to TRBJ2-7; perhaps TRBD2 as D (5 bases). Trimming removed 6 bases at V and 4 bases at J, with 16 bases between. Germline values: CDR1 MNHEY, CDR2 SMNVEV (reference sequence). The CDR3 sequence is 14 residues long. CDR3 region: CASSVVIGGYEQYF. The CDR3 coding sequence is TGTGCCAGCAGCGTCGTAATTGGCGGGTACGAGCAGTACTTC.

This clonotype came up many times. The J gene is TRBJ2-1, the V gene TRBV11-2; D may correspond to TRBD1 or TRBD2 (5 bases each). Looked up from germline, CDR1 is SGHAT and CDR2 is FQNNGV. V was trimmed by 2 bases and J by 8 bases, leaving 10 bases between them. The CDR3 is 13 amino acids. CDR3 coding DNA: TGTGCCAGCAGCTTAACGGGACGGGATGAGCAGTTCTTC. Amino acids: CASSLTGRDEQFF.

This clonotype has at least ten counts. V is TRBV29-1 and J is TRBJ2-3; 9 bases align to TRBD2. The CDR3 runs to 15 residues. Per germline, CDR1 SQVTM and CDR2 ANQGSEA. V shed 3 bases, J shed 6 bases, and the junction held 10 bases outside the gene matches. The CDR3: CSVDALAGAGDTQYF. In DNA form, the CDR3 reads TGCAGCGTTGACGCCTTAGCGGGAGCTGGGGATACGCAGTATTTT.

This clonotype has more than one count but fewer than ten. The chain employs TRBV9 and TRBJ2-1; 10 nucleotides line up with TRBD2. The CDR3 is 15 residues long. The junction had 4 bases not matched to a gene; V was cut back by 3 bases and J by 4 bases. Germline V gives CDR1 SGDLS, CDR2 YYNGEE. The CDR3 sequence: CASSESSGSYNEQFF. The CDR3 nucleotides are TGTGCCAGCAGCGAATCTAGCGGGAGTTACAATGAGCAGTTCTTC. Full variable domain (missing parts from reference TRBV9 and TRBJ2-1): DSGVTQTPKHLITATGQRVTLRCSPRSGDLSVYWYQQSLDQGLQFLIQYYNGEERAKGNILERFSAQQFPDLHSELNLSSLELGDSALYFCASSESSGSYNEQFFGPGTRLTVL.

The table lists this clonotype with many counts. The chain links TRBV20-1 to TRBJ2-1, with 10 positions matching TRBD2. CDR1 is DFQATT, CDR2 SNEGSKA, per germline (reference sequence). This CDR3 contains 14 residues. V gave up 6 bases and J gave up 7 bases; unmatched junction bases: 9. The CDR3 sequence is CSAMTSGLINEQFF. The CDR3 bases are TGCAGTGCCATGACTAGCGGGCTGATTAATGAGCAGTTCTTC.

Note on this clonotype: Sequence at one end of the junction differs from germline and may be a read error. The rearrangement links TRBV20-1 to TRBJ2-7; D is unresolved. Per the germline V gene, CDR1 is DFQATT and CDR2 is SNEGSKA (reference sequence). The CDR3 runs to 16 residues. This CDR3 is CSARDPGGVTPYELYF. For the CDR3, the DNA is TGCAGTGCTAGAGATCCCGGTGGAGTTACCCCCTACGAGCTGTACTTC.

The rearrangement joins TRBV9 to TRBJ2-1; no firm D call. V was clipped by 1 base and J by 8 bases, with 4 bases between them. The CDR3 covers 11 residues. From germline, CDR1 is SGDLS and CDR2 YYNGEE. The CDR3 bases are TGTGCCAGCAGCGTAAGTGATGAGCAGTTCTTC. Translated, it gives CASSVSDEQFF.

There are many counts of this clonotype. This chain connects TRBV27 to TRBJ2-1; 8 nucleotides line up with TRBD2. CDR3 length: 17 residues. The germline V gene has CDR1 MNHEY and CDR2 SMNVEV (reference sequence). With 6 bases clipped from V and 7 bases from J, the junction kept 17 bases outside the gene matches. CDR3 sequence: CASRVAGRTNLRNEQFF. Here the CDR3 DNA reads TGTGCCAGCAGGGTAGCGGGACGGACCAACCTTAGGAATGAGCAGTTCTTC.

This rearrangement joins TRBV9 to TRBJ2-1; a possible D gene is TRBD1 (6 bases). There are 12 residues in the CDR3. V shed 3 bases and J shed 9 bases, with 10 bases lying between them. Germline CDR1 SGDLS, CDR2 YYNGEE. CDR3 protein: CASSAGVTEQFF. In nucleotides, the CDR3 is TGTGCCAGCAGCGCAGGGGTTACTGAGCAGTTCTTC.

This clonotype was counted many times. This chain uses TRBV28 with TRBJ1-1, with D hard to call. There are 13 residues in the CDR3. Germline CDR1 MDHEN, CDR2 SYDVKM. V dropped 1 base and J dropped 0 bases, with 3 bases sitting between them. This CDR3 reads CASSLYLNTEAFF. The CDR3 nucleotides are TGTGCCAGCAGTTTATATTTGAACACTGAAGCTTTCTTT.

This clonotype occurred many times. The gene calls are TRBV7-6 and TRBJ1-1, with TRBD1 as a possible D gene (6 bases). CDR3 length: 15 amino acids. Trimming left V 2 bases short and J 6 bases short, with 16 bases between. Germline V gives CDR1 SGHVS, CDR2 FNYEAQ. Written as DNA, the CDR3 is TGTGCCAGCAGCTTAATGGCGGGGGCGCAATCTGAAGCTTTCTTT. Its protein product is CASSLMAGAQSEAFF.

In this sample, this clonotype turned up many times. This chain connects TRBV20-1 to TRBJ1-2; D uncertain. V dropped 6 bases and J dropped 8 bases, with 19 bases sitting between them. The CDR3 has 13 residues. The germline V gene has CDR1 DFQATT and CDR2 SNEGSKA (reference sequence). CDR3 in DNA: TGCAGTGCACTAGTAGGGAGGTTAGTCGGCTACACCTTC. It yields the protein CSALVGRLVGYTF.

The chain employs TRBV20-1 and TRBJ2-3; D unclear. The V and J ends lost 3 bases and 0 bases respectively, with 10 bases between them. The CDR3 runs to 14 residues. Germline CDR1 reads DFQATT; CDR2 reads SNEGSKA (reference sequence). CDR3 region: CSASSDGSTDTQYF. CDR3 sequence (DNA): TGCAGTGCTAGCTCCGACGGGAGCACAGATACGCAGTATTTT.

The table lists this clonotype with many counts. V usage is TRBV6-1 and J usage is TRBJ2-7; 7 nucleotides match TRBD2. The germline V gene encodes CDR1 MNHNS and CDR2 SASEGT. This CDR3 spans 14 amino acids. V dropped 4 bases and J dropped 6; count of bases not matched to a gene: 9. CDR3 in amino acids: CASSALGEGSEQYF. CDR3 coding DNA: TGTGCCAGCAGTGCCCTAGGGGAGGGGAGCGAGCAGTACTTC.

There are many counts of this clonotype. This sequence joins TRBV15 and TRBJ2-7; 8 bases agree with TRBD2. The CDR3 spans 20 residues. Per the germline V gene, CDR1 is LNHNV and CDR2 is YYDKDF (reference sequence). V dropped 0 bases and J dropped 2; count of bases not matched to a gene: 18. CDR3 nucleotides: TGTGCCACCAGCAGAGATTTTTGGCTAGCGGGCCGCCCAGGAACCTACGAGCAGTACTTC. As protein: CATSRDFWLAGRPGTYEQYF.

At least ten counts were recorded for this clonotype. The chain is built from TRBV18 and TRBJ2-1; no clear D. Germline CDR1 is KGHSH and CDR2 is LQKENI. Between the trimmed V and J ends, which lost 0 bases and 5 bases, there was a span of 17 bases. This CDR3 region has 17 residues. DNA of the CDR3: TGTGCCAGCTCACCACCGGGTCCTAGGAACAACAACAATGAGCAGTTCTTC. Translating gives CASSPPGPRNNNNEQFF.